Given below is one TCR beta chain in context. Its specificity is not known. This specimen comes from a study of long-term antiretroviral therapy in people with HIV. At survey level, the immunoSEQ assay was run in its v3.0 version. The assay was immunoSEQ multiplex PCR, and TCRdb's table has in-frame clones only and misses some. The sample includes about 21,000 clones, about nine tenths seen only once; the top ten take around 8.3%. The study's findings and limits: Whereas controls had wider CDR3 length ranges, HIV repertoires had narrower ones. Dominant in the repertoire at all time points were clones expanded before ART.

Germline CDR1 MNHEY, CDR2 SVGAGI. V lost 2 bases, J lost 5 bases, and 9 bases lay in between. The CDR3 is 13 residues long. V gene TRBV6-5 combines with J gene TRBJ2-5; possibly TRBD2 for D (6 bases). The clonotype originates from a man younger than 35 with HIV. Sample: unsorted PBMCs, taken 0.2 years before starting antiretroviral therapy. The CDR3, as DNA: TGTGCCAGCAGTTACGTGGCGGGGGAGACCCAGTACTTC. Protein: CASSYVAGETQYF.